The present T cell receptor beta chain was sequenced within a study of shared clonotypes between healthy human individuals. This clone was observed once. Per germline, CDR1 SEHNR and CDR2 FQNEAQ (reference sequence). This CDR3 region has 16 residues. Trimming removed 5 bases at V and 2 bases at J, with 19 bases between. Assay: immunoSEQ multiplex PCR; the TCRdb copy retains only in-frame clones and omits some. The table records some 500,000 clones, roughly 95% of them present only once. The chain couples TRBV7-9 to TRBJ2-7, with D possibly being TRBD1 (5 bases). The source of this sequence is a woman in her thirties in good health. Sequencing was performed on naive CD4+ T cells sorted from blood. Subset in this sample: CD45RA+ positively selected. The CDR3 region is CASSPAPVTGTYEQYF. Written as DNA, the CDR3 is TGTGCCAGCAGCCCGGCCCCCGTAACAGGTACCTACGAGCAGTACTTC.